The T cell receptor beta chain under discussion was sequenced for a study of tumor-infiltrating lymphocytes in localized non-small cell lung cancer. Produced via immunoSEQ multiplex PCR; TCRdb's table is partial and in-frame only. The sample comprises more than 4,500 clones, about 96% of which are singletons, and 3% to 3.5% rests with the top ten. This CDR3 has 14 amino acids. The trim removed 3 bases at V and 3 bases at J, leaving 3 bases unmatched. Germline V lookup: CDR1 KGHSH, CDR2 LQKENI. This clonotype was sampled from a human donor with non-small cell lung cancer. V is TRBV18 and J is TRBJ2-3, with 7 bases lining up with TRBD1. Sequenced sample: uninvolved lung tissue not adjacent to the tumor. The CDR3 DNA sequence: TGTGCCAGCTCACCCTTACAGGGGACAGATACGCAGTATTTT. Its protein is CASSPLQGTDTQYF.